This T cell receptor (beta chain) was recovered during a study of CXCR3-negative and CXCR3-positive naive CD8 T cells. Study-level findings and limits: TRBV-TRBJ usage was similar across naive CXCR3 subsets but distinct in memory cells. The study found more hydrophobic TRB CDR3s in CXCR3-positive naive cells than in CXCR3-negative naive cells. Similarly elevated diversity marked both naive subsets, with memory CD8+ cells showing far lower diversity.

With regard to this clonotype: The antigen is unknown.

Cells that were CD45RO-CCR7+CD27+CD95- constituted naive CD8+ T cells. The libraries of TRB cDNA were constructed through 5' RACE using UMI labels. TCRdb re-called the 5' RACE reads and shows each CDR3 protein once, DNA omitted. The table lists about 120,000 distinct CDR3 sequences. The V gene's germline CDR1 is SEHNR and CDR2 FQNEAQ (reference sequence). The CDR3 length is 16 residues. The sample consisted of naive CXCR3+ CD8+ T cells from blood. Subset given: CD45RO-CCR7+CD27+CD95- naive CD8+ T cells expressing CXCR3 (TNR3+). The chain links TRBV7-9 to TRBJ2-3; TCRdb returns TRBD2, unconfirmable since there is no DNA. The clonotype comes from a human donor in good health. Some clones in this sample may be carry-over from other donors' samples. This chain's CDR3 is CASSDAGRRSTDTQYF.